One sample yielded the 5 T cell receptor beta chains listed below, sequenced in a study of spatial heterogeneity in lung cancer. Their cognate antigens are unknown. The time point is: sample taken at primary tumor resection. TCRdb re-called the 5' RACE reads through MiXCR, storing one row per CDR3 protein. In the table there are about 18,000 distinct CDR3 sequences, 8.5% to 10% of which are singletons. Study-level findings and limits: It was found that expanded intratumoral alpha and beta TCR counts tracked tumor mutation counts.

This specimen consisted of lung tumor tissue, obtained at surgery. The origin of the receptors is a female donor with early-stage non-small cell lung cancer.

This clonotype was found a few times. Since it is a stray read in a library aimed at alpha chains, this beta chain has a size that is not meaningful. The chain carries TRBV7-3 and TRBJ1-1, with TRBD1 as a possible D gene (6 bases). V lost 5 bases and J 0 bases, leaving 13 bases between the germline ends. Per germline, CDR1 SGHTA and CDR2 FQGTGA. This CDR3 is built from 15 residues. CDR3 loop: CASSLQGSMNTEAFF. In DNA form, the CDR3 reads TGTGCCAGCAGCCTCCAGGGGTCAATGAACACTGAAGCTTTCTTT. The full variable domain, its missing parts supplied by reference TRBV7-3 and TRBJ1-1, is GAGVSQTPSNKVTEKGKYVELRCDPISGHTALYWYRQSLGQGPEFLIYFQGTGAADDSGLPNDRFFAVRPEGSVSTLKIQRTERGDSAVYLCASSLQGSMNTEAFFGQGTRLTVV.

By sample share, this clonotype is medium-sized (0.01 to 0.1%). For a library built for alpha chains, this beta chain is a stray read; little rests on its size. The V call is TRBV12-3 or TRBV12-4, the J call TRBJ2-5; 11 positions match TRBD1. The J segment lost 5 bases and the V segment lost 6 bases, leaving 14 bases of the junction unmatched. This CDR3 contains 17 residues. The CDR3 here is CASSPPRGTGGDETQYF. The DNA of the CDR3 is TGTGCCAGCAGCCCCCCCCGCGGGACAGGGGGGGACGAGACCCAGTACTTC.

For this clonotype: This beta chain is a stray read from a library made for alpha chains; its abundance is not meaningful. The chain has TRBV20-1 and TRBJ2-7; 9 nucleotides line up with TRBD2. The CDR3 consists of 14 residues. Per the germline V gene, CDR1 is DFQATT and CDR2 is SNEGSKA (reference sequence). Unmatched junction bases numbered 5, after V lost 0 bases and J lost 5 bases. As DNA, the CDR3 is TGCAGTGCTAGAGATGCGCGGGGGGGCGACGAGCAGTACTTC. Its protein product is CSARDARGGDEQYF.

Regarding this clonotype: As an off-target read in a library built for alpha chains, this beta chain has a frequency of little significance. The chain uses TRBV7-2 and TRBJ1-3; tentative D call: TRBD1 (6 bases). Germline CDR1 reads SGHTA; CDR2 reads FQGNSA. The CDR3 contains 15 residues. Between the trimmed V and J ends, which lost 2 bases and 1 base, there was a span of 9 bases. The CDR3 region is CASSLSGASGNTIYF. CDR3 nucleotides: TGTGCCAGCAGCTTATCAGGGGCATCTGGAAACACCATATATTTT.

This clonotype was seen repeatedly, ten times or more. Being off target in a library aimed at alpha chains, this beta chain has a size of little meaning. The chain recombines TRBV5-6 with TRBJ2-3; D possibly corresponds to TRBD2 (7 bases). From germline, CDR1 is SGHDT and CDR2 YYEEEE. Trimming removed 4 bases at V and 1 base at J, with 16 bases between. The CDR3 sequence is 16 residues long. CDR3 DNA: TGTGCCAGCAGCCGAGAAGGGGGGGCCGGCACAGATACGCAGTATTTT. Translated: CASSREGGAGTDTQYF.